The present T cell receptor (beta chain) was sequenced within a study of cytotoxic CD8 clonotypes in ibrutinib-treated CLL. Study at large: The patients comprised more than ten relapsed/refractory and about 14 treatment-naive cases, about 18 IGHV unmutated.

Points on this clone: Antigen: not known.

CDR1 and CDR2 (germline): MGHRA, YSYEKL. The CDR3 totals 16 residues. V lost 4 bases to trimming and J lost 4 bases; unmatched junction nucleotides: 12. Whole-study findings and limits: Whereas clonality rose at ibrutinib response, it declined toward baseline at progression.

Only in-frame clones appear in the TCRdb table, and some are missing; sequencing was by immunoSEQ multiplex PCR. Among roughly 180,000 clones listed, 72% were seen once. The clonotype was recovered from a human donor with chronic lymphocytic leukemia. The gene calls are TRBV4-1 and TRBJ2-7; 8 nucleotides agree with TRBD2. The material sequenced was PBMCs, taken after 24 months of ibrutinib treatment. DNA for the CDR3: TGCGCCAGCAGCCCCGGACTAGCACGGATCTCATACGAGCAGTACTTC. Translating it yields CASSPGLARISYEQYF.